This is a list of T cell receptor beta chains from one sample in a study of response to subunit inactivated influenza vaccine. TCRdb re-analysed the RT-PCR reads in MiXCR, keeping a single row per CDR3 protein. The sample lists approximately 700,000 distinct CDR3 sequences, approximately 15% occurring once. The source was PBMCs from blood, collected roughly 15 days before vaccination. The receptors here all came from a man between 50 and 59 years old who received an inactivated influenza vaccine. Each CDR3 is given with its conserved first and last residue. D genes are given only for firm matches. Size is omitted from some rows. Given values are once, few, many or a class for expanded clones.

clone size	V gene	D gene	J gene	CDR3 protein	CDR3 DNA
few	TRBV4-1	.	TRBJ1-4	CASSSTRDPMKKLFF	TGCGCCAGCAGTTCCACCCGGGACCCCATGAAAAAACTGTTTTTT
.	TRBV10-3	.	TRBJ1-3	CATYSGNTIYF	TGTGCCACATACTCTGGAAACACCATATATTTT
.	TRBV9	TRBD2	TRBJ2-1	CASSVDGGGGTEQFF	TGTGCCAGCAGCGTAGATGGCGGGGGGGGCACTGAGCAGTTCTTC
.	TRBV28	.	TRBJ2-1	CASSFSLGVGLEQNEQFF	TGTGCCAGCAGTTTTTCTCTAGGAGTGGGGCTAGAACAGAATGAGCAGTTCTTC
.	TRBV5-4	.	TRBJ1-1	CASSLDSTLNTEAFF	TGTGCCAGCAGCTTGGACAGTACTTTGAACACTGAAGCTTTCTTT
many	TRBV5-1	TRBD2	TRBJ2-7	CASSLPRLPGLKRHEQYF	TGCGCCAGCAGCTTGCCGCGATTACCGGGACTAAAGAGGCACGAGCAGTACTTC
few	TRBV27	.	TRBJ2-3	CASSPLLARSTDTQYF	TGTGCCAGCAGTCCTCTGCTAGCGAGGAGCACAGATACGCAGTATTTT
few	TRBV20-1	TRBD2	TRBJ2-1	CSAQWGAGGNEQFF	TGCAGTGCTCAGTGGGGAGCGGGAGGCAATGAGCAGTTCTTC
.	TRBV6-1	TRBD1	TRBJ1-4	CASTRDRRNEKLFF	TGTGCCAGCACCAGGGACAGAAGAAATGAAAAACTGTTTTTT
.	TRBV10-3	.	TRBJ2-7	CAISESGPLGEQYF	TGTGCCATCAGTGAGTCGGGGCCGCTCGGCGAGCAGTACTTC
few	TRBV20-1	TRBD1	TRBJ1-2	CSADPGQSYGYTF	TGCAGTGCTGACCCGGGACAGAGCTATGGCTACACCTTC
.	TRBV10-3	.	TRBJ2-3	CAISDSPRRTDTQYF	TGTGCCATCAGTGATTCCCCCAGACGCACAGATACGCAGTATTTT
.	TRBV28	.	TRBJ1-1	CASSLLEGTEAFF	TGTGCCAGCAGTTTATTGGAGGGCACTGAAGCTTTCTTT
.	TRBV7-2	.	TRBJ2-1	CASSPRGKHEQFF	TGTGCCAGCAGCCCTAGGGGTAAGCATGAGCAGTTCTTC
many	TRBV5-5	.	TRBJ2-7	CASSNRGPYEQYF	TGTGCCAGCAGCAACCGGGGACCCTACGAGCAGTACTTC